What follows describes a single T cell receptor (beta chain). Its antigen is undetermined. This specimen belongs to a study of T cell responses to AZD1222 COVID-19 vaccine. The overall study: Timing groups of about 4 and about 12 weeks for second doses were pooled.

Points from the study as a whole: Repertoires were sampled only after the peak T cell response. Vaccine-associated CD4 TCRs ranged over spike, dominating at 160-218 and 743-854. Clonal diversity was possibly underestimated, and white British individuals and females predominated among donors.

Here immunoSEQ multiplex PCR was the method, and the copy in TCRdb shows in-frame clones only, minus some. Of more than 95,000 clones in the sample, 90% were seen once. Deletions cut 3 bases from V and 5 bases from J, with 20 bases between. The CDR3 is made up of 16 amino acids. Germline lookup yields CDR1 ENHRY and CDR2 SYGVKD. Source: peripheral blood, taken on day 0 of AZD1222 vaccination. The receptor was isolated from an adult in good health. The chain carries TRBV10-3 and TRBJ2-7; D might be TRBD1 (5 bases). CDR3 region: CAISDPFRAVQDEQYF. For the CDR3, the DNA is TGTGCCATCAGTGATCCCTTCCGGGCCGTACAGGACGAGCAGTACTTC.